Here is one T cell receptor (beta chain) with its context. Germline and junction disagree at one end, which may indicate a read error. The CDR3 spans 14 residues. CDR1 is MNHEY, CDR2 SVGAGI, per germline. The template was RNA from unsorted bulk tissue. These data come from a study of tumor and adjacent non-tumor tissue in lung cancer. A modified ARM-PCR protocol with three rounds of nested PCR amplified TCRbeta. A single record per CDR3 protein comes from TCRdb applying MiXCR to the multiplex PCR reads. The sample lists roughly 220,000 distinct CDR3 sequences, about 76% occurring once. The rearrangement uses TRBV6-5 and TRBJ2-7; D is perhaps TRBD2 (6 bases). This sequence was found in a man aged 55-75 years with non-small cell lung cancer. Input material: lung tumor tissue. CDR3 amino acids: CVSRTGGTSYGQYF. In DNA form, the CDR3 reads TGTGTCAGCAGAACCGGGGGTACCTCGTACGGGCAGTACTTC.